This entry lists 27 T cell receptor beta chains sequenced from one sample in a study of control samples from healthy donors and cancer patients. The method was immunoSEQ multiplex PCR; TCRdb's version includes in-frame clones alone and lacks a portion of them. Of some 140,000 clones in the sample, approximately 86% were seen once. Material: blood. The receptors stem from a woman aged 30 to 39 in good health.

The rearrangement uses TRBV2 and TRBJ2-1, with 11 positions matching TRBD2. Trimming cost V 6 bases and J 7 bases; bases outside gene matches: 8. Germline V gene data show CDR1 as SNHLY and CDR2 as FYNNEI. The CDR3 extends over 15 amino acids. The CDR3 DNA is TGTGCCAGCAGAACCGGGACTAGCGGTGGGAATGAGCAGTTCTTC. This sequence encodes CASRTGTSGGNEQFF.

V and J are TRBV28 and TRBJ2-3, with D perhaps matching TRBD1 (5 bases). The CDR3 consists of 16 residues. Germline assignment: CDR1 MDHEN and CDR2 SYDVKM. V was trimmed by 3 bases and J by 0 bases, leaving 13 bases between them. CDR3 sequence reads: CASSFQLGHSTDTQYF. Written as DNA, the CDR3 is TGTGCCAGCAGTTTTCAACTTGGACATAGCACAGATACGCAGTATTTT.

The chain joins TRBV19 to TRBJ1-6; no firm D call. Germline lookup yields CDR1 LNHDA and CDR2 SQIVND (reference sequence). The CDR3 contains 16 residues. Between the trimmed V and J ends, which lost 8 bases and 0 bases, there was a span of 14 bases. The CDR3, as DNA: TGTGCCAGTGCGCTCTGCGGTAGCTCCTATAATTCACCCCTCCACTTT. It is translated as CASALCGSSYNSPLHF.

The chain carries TRBV7-8 and TRBJ1-5; 7 nucleotides agree with TRBD1. Per germline, CDR1 SGHVS and CDR2 FQNEAQ. The CDR3 has 13 amino acids. V was clipped by 5 bases and J by 5 bases; unmatched bases: 3. CDR3: CASSQDRHQPQHF. CDR3 nucleotide sequence: TGTGCCAGCAGCCAGGACAGGCATCAGCCCCAGCATTTT.

The chain recombines TRBV7-3 with TRBJ2-7; either TRBD1 or TRBD2 may fit D (6 bases each). V lost 5 bases, J lost 3 bases, and 20 bases lay in between. The germline V gene encodes CDR1 SGHTA and CDR2 FQGTGA. The CDR3 is 16 amino acids. This chain's CDR3 is CASSVGTPFGGYEQYF. In nucleotides, the CDR3 is TGTGCCAGCAGCGTTGGGACACCCTTCGGGGGCTACGAGCAGTACTTC.

The J gene is TRBJ2-2, the V gene TRBV9; D is unresolved. There are 16 residues in the CDR3. V was clipped by 4 bases and J by 0 bases, with 13 bases between them. Germline V gene lookup returns CDR1 SGDLS and CDR2 YYNGEE. In DNA form, the CDR3 reads TGTGCCAGCAGCCCCCGCGGAGATACGAACACCGGGGAGCTGTTTTTT. It yields the protein CASSPRGDTNTGELFF.

The genes are TRBV7-2 and TRBJ1-1, with D hard to call. The CDR3 contains 13 residues. The V gene lost 2 bases and the J gene lost 2 bases, with 6 bases spanning the gap. Germline CDR1 reads SGHTA; CDR2 reads FQGNSA. CDR3 nucleotide sequence: TGTGCCAGCAGCTTAAGGGCAAACACTGAAGCTTTCTTT. Translating it yields CASSLRANTEAFF.

This clone showed up just a few times. This chain uses TRBV18 with TRBJ1-2; the D is unclear. The germline gives CDR1 KGHSH, CDR2 LQKENI. Trimming took 3 bases from V and 6 from J, leaving 11 bases between them. The CDR3 loop spans 13 amino acids. CDR3 in DNA: TGTGCCAGCTCACCGGAGGAGGACCATGGCTACACCTTC. This encodes CASSPEEDHGYTF.

The V call is TRBV3-1 (or the pseudogene TRBV3-2), the J call TRBJ2-7, with D possibly matching TRBD2 (7 bases). With 3 bases removed from V and 3 bases from J, the gap between germline ends came to 9 bases. CDR3 length: 13 residues. Germline V gene sequence: CDR1 LGHDT, CDR2 YNNKEL (reference sequence). The CDR3 reads CASSQRGGYEQYF. Here the CDR3 DNA reads TGTGCCAGCAGCCAGAGGGGGGGCTACGAGCAGTACTTC.

The V gene is TRBV6-5, the J gene TRBJ1-4; weak D call: TRBD1 (5 bases). Germline CDR1 and CDR2: MNHEY and SVGAGI. The V gene lost 6 bases and the J gene lost 3 bases, with 8 bases spanning the gap. This CDR3 region has 13 residues. The CDR3 region has the DNA TGTGCCAGCAGGTGGGGCTCTAATGAAAAACTGTTTTTT. Amino acids: CASRWGSNEKLFF.

This chain connects TRBV28 to TRBJ1-3; 7 nucleotides agree with TRBD1. V dropped 3 bases and J dropped 0; count of bases not matched to a gene: 5. The CDR3 covers 16 residues. Germline V gene data show CDR1 as MDHEN and CDR2 as SYDVKM. CDR3 bases: TGTGCCAGCAGTTTGTTACAGGGGACCTCTGGAAACACCATATATTTT. Translation: CASSLLQGTSGNTIYF.

The chain uses TRBV10-1 and TRBJ2-2; 7 bases are a match to TRBD2. CDR1 and CDR2 (germline): WNHNN, SYGVQD (reference sequence). There are 16 residues in the CDR3. Germline trimming cut 3 bases from V and 5 bases from J; bases unmatched to any gene: 9. As DNA, the CDR3 is TGCGCCAGCAGTGACTCCCCCGGGCGGGAGACCGGGGAGCTGTTTTTT. It is translated as CASSDSPGRETGELFF.

The rearrangement links TRBV7-3 to TRBJ2-1, with 13 bases identical to TRBD2. CDR1 is SGHTA, CDR2 FQGTGA, per germline. Trimming took 1 base from V and 7 from J; bases not matched to a gene: 4. The CDR3 totals 16 residues. The CDR3 loop is CASSLRLAGGGNEQFF. For the CDR3, the DNA is TGTGCCAGCAGCTTAAGACTAGCGGGAGGAGGGAATGAGCAGTTCTTC.

This clone was recorded only once. The chain is built from TRBV7-2 and TRBJ1-5; perhaps TRBD1 as D (6 bases). Per germline, CDR1 SGHTA and CDR2 FQGNSA. The CDR3 is 15 amino acids. The V and J ends lost 7 bases and 8 bases respectively, with 21 bases between them. The CDR3, as DNA: TGTGCCAGCAAGAATCCAGGCAGGGCAGGGGAGCCCCAGCATTTT. Its protein is CASKNPGRAGEPQHF.

This sequence joins TRBV6-5 and TRBJ2-7, with TRBD1 matching over 7 bases. The CDR3 sequence is 14 residues long. Germline CDR1 MNHEY, CDR2 SVGAGI. The V gene end was trimmed by 5 bases and the J gene end by 6 bases; junction bases not matched to a gene: 10. The CDR3: CASSRPGQSLEQYF. The DNA of the CDR3 is TGTGCCAGCAGTCGACCGGGACAGTCCCTCGAGCAGTACTTC.

The chain joins TRBV27 to TRBJ1-1, with D possibly matching TRBD1 (6 bases). Trimming shortened V by 5 bases and J by 4 bases, and 14 bases separated the two germline ends. Germline V gene data show CDR1 as MNHEY and CDR2 as SMNVEV (reference sequence). CDR3 size: 14 residues. This chain's CDR3 is CASSLTTGFTEAFF. Here the CDR3 DNA reads TGTGCCAGCAGTCTAACTACAGGGTTCACTGAAGCTTTCTTT.

The rearrangement uses TRBV10-3 and TRBJ1-1, with 8 positions matching TRBD1. The CDR3 covers 13 residues. With V trimmed by 4 bases and J by 8 bases, 6 bases remained unmatched. CDR1 and CDR2 (germline): ENHRY, SYGVKD. CDR3 coding DNA: TGTGCCATCAGTGGGACAGGGCTAAGGGAAGCTTTCTTT. Encoded protein: CAISGTGLREAFF.

This clone has a handful of counts. This rearrangement joins TRBV11-2 to TRBJ2-1; D unresolved. Germline lookup yields CDR1 SGHAT and CDR2 FQNNGV. V lost 5 bases, J lost 9 bases, and 8 bases lay in between. The length of the CDR3 is 11 residues. DNA of the CDR3: TGTGCCAGCAGCCCCTTCCTTGAGCAGTTCTTC. Translated: CASSPFLEQFF. The variable domain in full, completed from reference TRBV11-2 and TRBJ2-1, reads EAGVAQSPRYKIIEKRQSVAFWCNPISGHATLYWYQQILGQGPKLLIQFQNNGVVDDSQLPKDRFSAERLKGVDSTLKIQPAKLEDSAVYLCASSPFLEQFFGPGTRLTVL.

The chain is built from TRBV27 and TRBJ2-7; 7 bases map to TRBD2. This CDR3 contains 13 residues. The trim removed 4 bases at V and 4 bases at J, leaving 4 bases unmatched. CDR1 is MNHEY and CDR2 is SMNVEV in the germline V gene (reference sequence). The CDR3 sequence is CASSWTSAYEQYF. The CDR3 nucleotides read TGTGCCAGCAGTTGGACTAGTGCGTACGAGCAGTACTTC.

V and J are TRBV29-1 and TRBJ2-3, with TRBD2 matching 9 bases. The CDR3 has 16 amino acids. The V gene end was trimmed by 3 bases and the J gene end by 0 bases; junction bases not matched to a gene: 7. Germline CDR1 reads SQVTM; CDR2 reads ANQGSEA. The CDR3 DNA is TGCAGCGTTGAGGGGCTAGCGGGGCTTAGCACAGATACGCAGTATTTT. Amino acids: CSVEGLAGLSTDTQYF.

This clone was seen more than once but under ten times. This chain uses TRBV2 with TRBJ2-1, with D uncertain. V lost 7 bases and J 0 bases, leaving 10 bases between the germline ends. The V gene's germline CDR1 is SNHLY and CDR2 FYNNEI. This CDR3 spans 14 amino acids. The CDR3 region has the DNA TGTGCCAGCAAAGACTCGTTCTCCTACAATGAGCAGTTCTTC. This codes for CASKDSFSYNEQFF.

The chain couples TRBV7-9 to TRBJ2-1; D unresolved. Germline V lookup: CDR1 SEHNR, CDR2 FQNEAQ (reference sequence). V was cut by 6 bases and J by 0 bases, with 15 bases left in between. This CDR3 region has 16 residues. The CDR3 here is CASRPGNVNSYNEQFF. The CDR3, as DNA: TGTGCCAGCAGGCCCGGAAACGTCAACTCCTACAATGAGCAGTTCTTC.

The table lists this clone with a few counts. Other DNA sequences within the sample encode an identical CDR3. This chain joins TRBV30 and TRBJ1-5; D gene uncertain. The CDR3 is 14 residues long. Germline lookup yields CDR1 GTSNPN and CDR2 SVGIG (reference sequence). Trimming shortened V by 0 bases and J by 3 bases, and 9 bases separated the two germline ends. CDR3 loop: CAWSVAEANQPQHF. CDR3 sequence (DNA): TGTGCCTGGAGTGTGGCGGAGGCCAATCAGCCCCAGCATTTT. The full variable domain, its missing parts supplied by reference TRBV30 and TRBJ1-5, is SQTIHQWPATLVQPVGSPLSLECTVEGTSNPNLYWYRQAAGRGLQLLFYSVGIGQISSEVPQNLSASRPQDRQFILSSKKLLLSDSGFYLCAWSVAEANQPQHFGDGTRLSIL.

V is TRBV30 and J is TRBJ1-6, with D unresolved. The CDR3 consists of 14 residues. V was trimmed by 4 bases and J by 7 bases, leaving 14 bases between them. Germline CDR1 reads GTSNPN; CDR2 reads SVGIG (reference sequence). This chain's CDR3 is CAWNPVRANSPLHF. In nucleotides, the CDR3 is TGTGCCTGGAATCCGGTCAGAGCAAATTCACCCCTCCACTTT.

The rearrangement links TRBV19 to TRBJ2-3; 9 bases fit TRBD1. CDR3 length equals 17 residues. Germline CDR1 reads LNHDA; CDR2 reads SQIVND (reference sequence). V lost 4 bases to trimming and J lost 3 bases; unmatched junction nucleotides: 11. CDR3 loop: CASSNPVGTGRTDTQYF. DNA for the CDR3: TGTGCCAGTAGTAACCCAGTCGGGACAGGGAGGACAGATACGCAGTATTTT.

V usage is TRBV28 and J usage is TRBJ1-1; no clear D. The CDR3 has 12 residues. Germline loops: CDR1 MDHEN, CDR2 SYDVKM. Trimming shortened V by 6 bases and J by 1 base, and 6 bases separated the two germline ends. The CDR3 loop is CASRIQNTEAFF. The CDR3 bases are TGTGCCAGCAGGATACAGAACACTGAAGCTTTCTTT.

The chain has TRBV9 and TRBJ2-1; 12 nucleotides match TRBD2. Per the germline V gene, CDR1 is SGDLS and CDR2 is YYNGEE. The CDR3 is 16 amino acids. Trimming at V came to 0 bases and at J to 8 bases, leaving 6 bases not matched to a gene. The CDR3 loop reads CASSVVLAGGSDEQFF. CDR3 in DNA: TGTGCCAGCAGCGTAGTGCTAGCGGGAGGGTCGGATGAGCAGTTCTTC.